A single TCR beta chain is shown here with its context. Its specificity is unknown. Additional DNA sequences in this sample encode the identical CDR3. The data belong to a study of shared clonotypes between healthy human individuals. Study at large: The cohort had two women and three men, ages 18 to 49. Findings and limits, study-wide: Naive subsets usually exceeded memory subsets in estimated richness. Sequencing of the sorted subsets was shown by rarefaction to be incomplete despite large depth.

Naive-designated CD8 cells lacked CD45RO, were positively enriched for CCR7, and omitted terminally differentiated effector memory CD45RA+ cells. Here immunoSEQ multiplex PCR was the method, and the copy in TCRdb shows in-frame clones only, minus some. In the table there are 2 million to 2.5 million clones, 85% to 95% of which are singletons. This TCR came from a man between 18 and 35 years old in good health. Some clones in this sample may be carry-over from other donors' samples. Sequences were obtained from naive CD8+ T cells from PBMCs.

CDR3 sequence (DNA): TGTGCCAGCAGCGTACTTGGGGGAGGCACAGATACGCAGTATTTT. This translates into CASSVLGGGTDTQYF. The V call is TRBV9, the J call TRBJ2-3; D assignment may be TRBD1 or TRBD2 (5 bases each). The V and J ends lost 1 base and 1 base respectively, with 10 bases between them. The CDR3 is 15 residues long. Germline CDR1 SGDLS, CDR2 YYNGEE.